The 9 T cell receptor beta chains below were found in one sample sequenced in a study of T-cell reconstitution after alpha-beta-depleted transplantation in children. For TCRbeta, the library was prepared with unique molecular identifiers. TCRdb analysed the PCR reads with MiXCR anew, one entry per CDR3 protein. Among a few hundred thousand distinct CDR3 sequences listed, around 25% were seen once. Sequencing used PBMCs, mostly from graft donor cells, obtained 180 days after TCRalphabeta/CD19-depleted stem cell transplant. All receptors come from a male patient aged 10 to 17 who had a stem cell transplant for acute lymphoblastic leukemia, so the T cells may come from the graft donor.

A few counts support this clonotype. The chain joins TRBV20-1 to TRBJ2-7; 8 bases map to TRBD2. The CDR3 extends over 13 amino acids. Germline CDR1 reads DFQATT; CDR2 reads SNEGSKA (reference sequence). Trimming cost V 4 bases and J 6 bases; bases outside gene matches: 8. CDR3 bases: TGCAGTGCTACCATAGCGGGATTAAGCGAGCAGTACTTC. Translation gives CSATIAGLSEQYF.

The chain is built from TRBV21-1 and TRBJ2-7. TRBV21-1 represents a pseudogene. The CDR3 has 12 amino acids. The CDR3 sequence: CASVRHTYEQYF. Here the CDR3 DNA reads TGTGCCAGCGTTAGACACACCTACGAGCAGTACTTC.

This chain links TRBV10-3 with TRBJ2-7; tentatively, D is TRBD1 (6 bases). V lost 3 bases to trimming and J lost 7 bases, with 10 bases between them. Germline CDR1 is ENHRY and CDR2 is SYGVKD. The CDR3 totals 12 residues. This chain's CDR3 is CAISEGTGEQYF. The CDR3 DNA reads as TGTGCCATCAGTGAAGGAACAGGGGAGCAGTACTTC.

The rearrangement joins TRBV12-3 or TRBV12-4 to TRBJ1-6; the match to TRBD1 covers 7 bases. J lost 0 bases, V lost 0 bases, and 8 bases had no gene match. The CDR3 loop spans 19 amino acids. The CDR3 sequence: CASSLATDRSGSYNSPLHF. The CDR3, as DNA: TGTGCCAGCAGTTTAGCCACGGACAGGTCTGGCTCCTATAATTCACCCCTCCACTTT.

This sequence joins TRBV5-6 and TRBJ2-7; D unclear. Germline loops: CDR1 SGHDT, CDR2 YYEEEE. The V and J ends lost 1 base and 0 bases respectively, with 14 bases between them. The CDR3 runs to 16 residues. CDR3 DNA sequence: TGTGCCAGCAGCTTGATTTGGAGTGGGGTCTCCTACGAGCAGTACTTC. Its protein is CASSLIWSGVSYEQYF. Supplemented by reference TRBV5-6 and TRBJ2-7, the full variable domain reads DAGVTQSPTHLIKTRGQQVTLRCSPKSGHDTVSWYQQALGQGPQFIFQYYEEEERQRGNFPDRFSGHQFPNYSSELNVNALLLGDSALYLCASSLIWSGVSYEQYFGPGTRLTVT.

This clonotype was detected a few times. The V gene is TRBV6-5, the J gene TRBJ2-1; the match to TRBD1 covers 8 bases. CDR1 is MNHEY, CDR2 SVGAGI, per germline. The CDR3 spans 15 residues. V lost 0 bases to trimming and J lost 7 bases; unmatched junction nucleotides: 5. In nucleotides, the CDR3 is TGTGCCAGCAGTTACTCGAGACAGGGGACGAATGAGCAGTTCTTC. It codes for CASSYSRQGTNEQFF.

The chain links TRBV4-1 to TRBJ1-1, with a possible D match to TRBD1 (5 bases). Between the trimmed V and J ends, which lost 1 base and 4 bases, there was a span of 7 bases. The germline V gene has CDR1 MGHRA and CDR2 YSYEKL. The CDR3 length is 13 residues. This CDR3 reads CASSQVGRTEAFF. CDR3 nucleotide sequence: TGCGCCAGCAGCCAAGTGGGGCGCACTGAAGCTTTCTTT.

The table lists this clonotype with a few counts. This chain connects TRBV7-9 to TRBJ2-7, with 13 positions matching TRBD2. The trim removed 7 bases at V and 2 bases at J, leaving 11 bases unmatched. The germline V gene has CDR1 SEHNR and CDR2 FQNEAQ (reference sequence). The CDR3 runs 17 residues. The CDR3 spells CASTSTSGRARAYEQYF. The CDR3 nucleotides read TGTGCCAGCACCAGTACTAGCGGGAGGGCCCGGGCCTACGAGCAGTACTTC.

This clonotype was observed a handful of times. The CDR3 here is CRAGTTVETQYF. The CDR3 DNA is TGCAGGGCCGGGACTACAGTCGAGACCCAGTACTTC. The chain uses TRBV29-1 and TRBJ2-5, with 7 bases matching TRBD2. The CDR3 has 12 amino acids. The germline V gene encodes CDR1 SQVTM and CDR2 ANQGSEA.